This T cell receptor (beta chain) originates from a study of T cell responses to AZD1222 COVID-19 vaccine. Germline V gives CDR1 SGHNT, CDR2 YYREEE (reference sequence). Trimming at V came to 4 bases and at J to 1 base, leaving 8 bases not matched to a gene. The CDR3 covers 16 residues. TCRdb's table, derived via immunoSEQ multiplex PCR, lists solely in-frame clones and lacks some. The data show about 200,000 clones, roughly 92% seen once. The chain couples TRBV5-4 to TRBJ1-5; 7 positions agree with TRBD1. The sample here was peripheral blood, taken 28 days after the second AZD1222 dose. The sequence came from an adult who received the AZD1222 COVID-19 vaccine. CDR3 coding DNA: TGTGCCAGCAGCGTTCACGGACAGGCCAGCAATCAGCCCCAGCATTTT. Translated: CASSVHGQASNQPQHF.